This passage covers 24 T cell receptor beta chains from one sample sequenced in a study of control samples from healthy donors and cancer patients. Assay used: immunoSEQ multiplex PCR; TCRdb lists only in-frame clones, some missing. The table includes 200,000 to 250,000 clones, about 95% detected once. The material sequenced was blood. All receptors come from a man in his fifties in good health.

This clone was counted a single time. CDR3 sequence reads: CASSDPGGEEKLFF. CDR3 nucleotides: TGCGCCAGCAGCGACCCAGGGGGAGAAGAAAAACTGTTTTTT. The chain employs TRBV5-1 and TRBJ1-4; 7 bases fit TRBD1. CDR1 is SGHRS, CDR2 YFSETQ, per germline. The CDR3 loop spans 14 amino acids. V shed 4 bases and J 8 bases; nucleotides not matched to a gene: 8.

The genes are TRBV5-1 and TRBJ2-3; 9 bases are shared with TRBD2. The germline V gene encodes CDR1 SGHRS and CDR2 YFSETQ. Losses at the gene ends were 4 bases for V and 2 bases for J; bases not matched to a gene: 14. The CDR3 covers 18 residues. CDR3 in amino acids: CASSPGVGAGGPTDTQYF. CDR3 coding DNA: TGCGCCAGCAGCCCTGGGGTAGGAGCGGGGGGACCCACAGATACGCAGTATTTT.

The chain employs TRBV21-1 and TRBJ2-7. TRBV21-1 is given as a pseudogene. The CDR3 has 11 amino acids. The DNA for the CDR3 is TGTGCCAGCAGCAAAAAAGACGAGCAGTACGTC. It is translated as CASSKKDEQYV.

The rearrangement uses TRBV4-3 and TRBJ2-1; 10 bases fit TRBD1. The CDR3 spans 15 residues. Looked up from germline, CDR1 is LGHNA and CDR2 is YSLEER. Trimming took 1 base from V and 7 from J; bases not matched to a gene: 4. CDR3 coding DNA: TGCGCCAGCAGCCAAGGACAGGGGGCGGGTAATGAGCAGTTCTTC. This sequence encodes CASSQGQGAGNEQFF.

The chain recombines TRBV4-3 with TRBJ2-5, with 7 bases identical to TRBD1. The CDR3 contains 16 residues. Germline loops: CDR1 LGHNA, CDR2 YSLEER. V was clipped by 0 bases and J by 4 bases; unmatched bases: 8. The CDR3 coding sequence is TGCGCCAGCAGCCAAGATAGGGGGACAGTGGGAGAGACCCAGTACTTC. This gives the protein CASSQDRGTVGETQYF.

The CDR3 nucleotides are TGTGCCAGCAGTCTAGGGCAGGGAGGTAACTATGGCTACACCTTC. Its protein product is CASSLGQGGNYGYTF. The chain couples TRBV6-6 to TRBJ1-2; a weak D match, TRBD1 (5 bases). Trimming cost V 5 bases and J 1 base, with 14 bases left between them. The CDR3 has 15 amino acids. CDR1 is MNHNY, CDR2 SVGAGI, per germline (reference sequence).

The genes are TRBV6-5 and TRBJ2-3; perhaps TRBD2 as D (5 bases). This CDR3 region has 13 residues. Germline loops: CDR1 MNHEY, CDR2 SVGAGI. Trimming left V 7 bases short and J 3 bases short, with 11 bases between. CDR3 residues: CASTSGQTDTQYF. Here the CDR3 DNA reads TGTGCCAGCACCAGCGGTCAGACAGATACGCAGTATTTT.

The chain combines TRBV2 with TRBJ2-4; 9 bases agree with TRBD1. The V and J ends lost 6 bases and 5 bases, in that order; junction bases with no gene match: 11. Germline V gene lookup returns CDR1 SNHLY and CDR2 FYNNEI. The CDR3 has 16 residues. CDR3 region: CASSLPGQGWQNIQYF. CDR3 nucleotides: TGTGCCAGCAGCCTACCGGGACAGGGCTGGCAAAACATTCAGTACTTC.

J is TRBJ2-7 and V is TRBV7-2, with 7 nucleotides matching TRBD1. The CDR3 has 14 amino acids. The germline gives CDR1 SGHTA, CDR2 FQGNSA. Trimming took 5 bases from V and 3 from J; bases not matched to a gene: 7. CDR3 sequence (DNA): TGTGCCAGCAGCGTCGGGACAGAATACTACGAGCAGTACTTC. This codes for CASSVGTEYYEQYF.

J is TRBJ1-1 and V is TRBV19; the D gene is possibly TRBD1 (6 bases). The germline V gene encodes CDR1 LNHDA and CDR2 SQIVND (reference sequence). The CDR3 consists of 15 residues. The V end was cut by 4 bases, the J end by 1 base, with 13 bases between. The DNA of the CDR3 is TGTGCCAGTAGTAGACCGGGACAACCGAACACTGAAGCTTTCTTT. Protein product: CASSRPGQPNTEAFF.

The V gene is TRBV18, the J gene TRBJ1-1; D is uncertain. V dropped 5 bases and J dropped 1 base, with 11 bases sitting between them. The CDR3 consists of 14 residues. CDR1 is KGHSH and CDR2 is LQKENI in the germline V gene. The CDR3 DNA follows: TGTGCCAGCTCAGCCCAGCCAGGGAACACTGAAGCTTTCTTT. This translates into CASSAQPGNTEAFF.

This clone came up once. The chain is built from TRBV5-4 and TRBJ1-1; D possibly corresponds to TRBD1 (6 bases). Germline V gene lookup returns CDR1 SGHNT and CDR2 YYREEE (reference sequence). The V end lost 0 bases, the J end lost 6 bases, and 9 bases lay between the germline ends. The CDR3 is 13 amino acids. This chain's CDR3 is CASSLVSGAEAFF. The CDR3 DNA reads TGTGCCAGCAGCTTGGTGTCAGGGGCTGAAGCTTTCTTT.

The chain joins TRBV5-1 to TRBJ2-7; D gene uncertain. With 2 bases removed from V and 3 bases from J, the gap between germline ends came to 12 bases. The CDR3 totals 14 residues. In germline, CDR1 is SGHRS, CDR2 YFSETQ. The DNA of the CDR3 is TGCGCCAGCAGCTTAAATCCCGACAACTACGAGCAGTACGTC. It specifies CASSLNPDNYEQYV.

The V gene is TRBV7-9, the J gene TRBJ1-5; the D gene is possibly TRBD1 (5 bases). Germline V CDR1 and CDR2: SEHNR, FQNEAQ (reference sequence). The CDR3 runs to 14 residues. Trimming removed 1 base from V and 8 bases from J, with 12 bases in between. This CDR3 is CASSLGAGSEPQHF. DNA for the CDR3: TGTGCCAGCAGCTTAGGGGCAGGGTCGGAGCCCCAGCATTTT.

The V and J genes are TRBV9 and TRBJ1-2; D possibly corresponds to TRBD1 (5 bases). The germline V and J ends were trimmed by 0 bases and 4 bases, with 10 bases remaining between them. Germline values: CDR1 SGDLS, CDR2 YYNGEE. CDR3 length equals 14 residues. The CDR3 DNA reads as TGTGCCAGCAGCGTAGACAGACAGCTCTATGGCTACACCTTC. Its protein product is CASSVDRQLYGYTF.

The V gene is TRBV2, the J gene TRBJ2-5; 7 bases fit TRBD1. The CDR3 covers 17 residues. V was pared by 6 bases and J by 1 base, with 14 bases of the junction left unmatched. CDR1 is SNHLY, CDR2 FYNNEI, per germline. Written as DNA, the CDR3 is TGTGCCAGCAGGCTCTATGTGGGACAGAGTATCCAAGAGACCCAGTACTTC. Amino acids: CASRLYVGQSIQETQYF.

V is TRBV5-1 and J is TRBJ1-1, with 9 bases fitting TRBD1. The V segment lost 4 bases and the J segment 3 bases; nucleotides outside the gene matches: 7. In germline, CDR1 is SGHRS, CDR2 YFSETQ. The CDR3 spans 15 residues. CDR3 protein: CASSPDRGGDTEAFF. CDR3 sequence (DNA): TGCGCCAGCAGCCCGGACAGGGGAGGCGACACTGAAGCTTTCTTT.

The count of this clone is one. The J gene is TRBJ2-5, the V gene TRBV6-5; the D gene is possibly TRBD2 (6 bases). The CDR3 is made up of 13 amino acids. The V and J ends lost 4 bases and 5 bases respectively, with 11 bases between them. CDR1 is MNHEY, CDR2 SVGAGI, per germline. In DNA form, the CDR3 reads TGTGCCAGCAGTTCCGGGGGTGTCGAGACCCAGTACTTC. It specifies CASSSGGVETQYF.

As for this clone: One end of the junction fails to match germline, which may point to a read error. This chain links TRBV5-1 with TRBJ2-4; D tentatively reads TRBD1 or TRBD2 (5 bases each). The CDR3 runs to 17 residues. Germline-derived CDR1 and CDR2 are SGHRS and YFSETQ. CDR3 sequence reads: CAGSPAQGAVAKNIQYF. In DNA, the CDR3 is TGCGCCGGCAGCCCGGCTCAGGGAGCCGTAGCCAAAAACATTCAGTACTTC.

A single count supports this clone. The CDR3 DNA sequence: TGTGCCAGCAGTTTTGATAAGCGTAGGTCAATGAACACTGAAGCTTTCTTT. This gives the protein CASSFDKRRSMNTEAFF. The chain combines TRBV27 with TRBJ1-1; D unresolved. CDR1 is MNHEY, CDR2 SMNVEV, per germline (reference sequence). V was trimmed by 3 bases and J by 0 bases, leaving 17 bases between them. The CDR3 is made up of 17 amino acids.

The rearrangement links TRBV7-9 to TRBJ1-4; possible D gene TRBD1, 5 bases. Germline V CDR1 and CDR2: SEHNR, FQNEAQ (reference sequence). Trimming shortened V by 1 base and J by 15 bases, and 15 bases separated the two germline ends. This CDR3 is built from 13 residues. For the CDR3, the DNA is TGTGCCAGCAGCTTAGTAACCGGACAAAGGGTGTTTTTT. This codes for CASSLVTGQRVFF.

The genes are TRBV27 and TRBJ2-2; 7 bases fit TRBD2. The CDR3 loop spans 16 amino acids. Losses at the gene ends were 7 bases for V and 7 bases for J; bases not matched to a gene: 15. CDR1 and CDR2 (germline): MNHEY, SMNVEV (reference sequence). CDR3 DNA: TGTGCCAGCATCGCGCGGGGGACCGCTTTGGGCGGGGAGCTGTTTTTT. It yields the protein CASIARGTALGGELFF.

This chain connects TRBV4-1 to TRBJ2-5; TRBD2 might be the D (7 bases). Germline values: CDR1 MGHRA, CDR2 YSYEKL. The CDR3 is 18 residues long. The V gene lost 1 base and the J gene lost 7 bases, with 25 bases spanning the gap. This chain's CDR3 is CASSQASYGGARGWTQYF. CDR3 bases: TGCGCCAGCAGCCAAGCGTCGTATGGGGGGGCCCGGGGGTGGACCCAGTACTTC.

CDR3 region: CASSLVEVYNEQFF. In DNA form, the CDR3 reads TGCGCCAGCAGCTTGGTGGAGGTATACAATGAGCAGTTCTTC. This rearrangement joins TRBV5-1 to TRBJ2-1, with a weak D call TRBD2 (5 bases). The CDR3 spans 14 residues. With 0 bases removed from V and 4 bases from J, the gap between germline ends came to 8 bases. Germline CDR1 reads SGHRS; CDR2 reads YFSETQ. The full variable domain, rest sourced from reference TRBV5-1 and TRBJ2-1, is KAGVTQTPRYLIKTRGQQVTLSCSPISGHRSVSWYQQTPGQGLQFLFEYFSETQRNKGNFPGRFSGRQFSNSRSEMNVSTLELGDSALYLCASSLVEVYNEQFFGPGTRLTVL.